The 2 T cell receptor beta chains listed next were all sequenced from one sample in a study of beta chain features in type 1 diabetes. The investigators reverse transcribed all of the isolated RNA, so they sequenced expressed TCRB transcripts. Generated by immunoSEQ multiplex PCR, the TCRdb table keeps only in-frame clones and is missing some. The sample includes roughly 500,000 clones, over 9.5% of them seen just once. Source material: naive CD4+ T cells from blood. The receptors come from a woman younger than 30 in good health.

This rearrangement joins TRBV9 to TRBJ2-7, with D hard to call. Germline V CDR1 and CDR2: SGDLS, YYNGEE. The CDR3 loop spans 12 amino acids. V was clipped by 3 bases and J by 0 bases, with 4 bases between them. The CDR3 DNA reads as TGTGCCAGCAGCGCAAGCTCCTACGAGCAGTACTTC. It yields the protein CASSASSYEQYF.

The chain uses TRBV25-1 and TRBJ1-2; D possibly corresponds to TRBD1 (5 bases). The CDR3 is 15 amino acids. Trimming left V 5 bases short and J 5 bases short, with 18 bases between. The germline gives CDR1 MGHDK, CDR2 SYGVNS. This CDR3 reads CASSTGRIHTYGYTF. The CDR3 nucleotides are TGTGCCAGCAGTACGGGACGGATCCACACATATGGCTACACCTTC.